This T cell receptor beta chain was sequenced during a study of cytomegalovirus exposure and HLA in healthy donors. Germline-derived CDR1 and CDR2 are MNHEY and SVGAGI. V gave up 6 bases and J gave up 4 bases, with 7 bases separating them. This CDR3 has 12 residues. Primers included in the PCR were 60 Vbeta and 13 Jbeta primers. Data came from immunoSEQ multiplex PCR; TCRdb stores just in-frame clones and leaves some out. This table has some 86,000 clones, 70% to 80% appearing once. There were likely unrecorded immune exposures, though donors were nominally healthy when sampled. This receptor was identified in a woman between 40 and 55 years old in good health and CMV-seropositive. The sample taken for sequencing was PBMCs. V usage is TRBV6-5 and J usage is TRBJ2-1; D ambiguous. The CDR3 sequence is CASSRGYNEQFF. CDR3 in DNA: TGTGCCAGCAGCCGAGGATACAATGAGCAGTTCTTC.